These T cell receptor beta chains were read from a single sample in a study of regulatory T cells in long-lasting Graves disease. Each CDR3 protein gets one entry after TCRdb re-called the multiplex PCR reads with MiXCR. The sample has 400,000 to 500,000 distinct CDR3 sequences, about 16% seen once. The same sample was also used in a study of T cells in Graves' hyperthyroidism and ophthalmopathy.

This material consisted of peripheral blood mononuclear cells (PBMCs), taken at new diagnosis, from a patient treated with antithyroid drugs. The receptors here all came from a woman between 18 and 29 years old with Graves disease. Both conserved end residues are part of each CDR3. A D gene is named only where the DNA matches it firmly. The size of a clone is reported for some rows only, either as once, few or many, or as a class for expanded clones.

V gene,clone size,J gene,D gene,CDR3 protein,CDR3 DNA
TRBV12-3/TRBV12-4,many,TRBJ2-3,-,CASSPFGDTQYF,TGTGCCAGCAGCCCATTTGGTGATACGCAGTATTTT
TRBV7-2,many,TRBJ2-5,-,CASSASRAQETQYF,TGTGCCAGCAGCGCTTCCCGGGCTCAAGAGACCCAGTACTTC
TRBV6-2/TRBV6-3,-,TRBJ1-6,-,CASSYGQNNSPLHF,TGTGCCAGCAGTTATGGACAGAATAATTCACCCCTCCACTTT
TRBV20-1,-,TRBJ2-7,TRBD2,CSAYSTSGSSYEQYF,TGCAGTGCTTATTCGACTAGCGGGAGCTCCTACGAGCAGTACTTC
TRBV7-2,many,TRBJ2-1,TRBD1,CASSLNPGQGYNEQFF,TGTGCCAGCAGCTTAAATCCGGGACAGGGTTACAATGAGCAGTTCTTC
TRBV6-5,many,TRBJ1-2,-,CASSSRETHGYTF,TGTGCCAGCAGTTCCAGGGAAACTCATGGCTACACCTTC
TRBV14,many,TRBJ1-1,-,CASSQIFGELGTEAFF,TGTGCCAGCAGCCAAATTTTTGGGGAATTGGGCACTGAAGCTTTCTTT
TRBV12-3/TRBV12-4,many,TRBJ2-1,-,CASSLSNNEQFF,TGTGCCAGCAGTTTGTCTAACAATGAGCAGTTCTTC
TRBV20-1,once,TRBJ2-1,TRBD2,CSAIGAGTRTPNEQFF,TGCAGTGCTATCGGTGCCGGGACTAGAACCCCCAATGAGCAGTTCTTC
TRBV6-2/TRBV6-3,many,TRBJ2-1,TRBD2,CASSATSGRAAEQFF,TGTGCCAGCAGCGCCACTAGCGGGAGGGCCGCTGAGCAGTTCTTC